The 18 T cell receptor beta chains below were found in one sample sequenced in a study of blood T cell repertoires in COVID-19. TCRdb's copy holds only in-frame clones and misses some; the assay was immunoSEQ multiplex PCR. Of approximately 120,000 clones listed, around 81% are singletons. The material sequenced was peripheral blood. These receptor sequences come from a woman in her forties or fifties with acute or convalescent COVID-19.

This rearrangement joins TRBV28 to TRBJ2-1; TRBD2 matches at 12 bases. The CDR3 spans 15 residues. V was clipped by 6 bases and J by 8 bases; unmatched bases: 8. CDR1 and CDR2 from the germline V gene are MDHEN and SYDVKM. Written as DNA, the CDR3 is TGTGCCAGCAGCCGACTAGCGGGAGAGTACGATGAGCAGTTCTTC. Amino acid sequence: CASSRLAGEYDEQFF.

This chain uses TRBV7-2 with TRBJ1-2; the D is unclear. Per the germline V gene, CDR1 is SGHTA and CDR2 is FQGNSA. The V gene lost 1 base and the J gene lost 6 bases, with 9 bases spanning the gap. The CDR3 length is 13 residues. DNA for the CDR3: TGTGCCAGCAGCTTAGTGGTCGGAGATGGCTACACCTTC. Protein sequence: CASSLVVGDGYTF.

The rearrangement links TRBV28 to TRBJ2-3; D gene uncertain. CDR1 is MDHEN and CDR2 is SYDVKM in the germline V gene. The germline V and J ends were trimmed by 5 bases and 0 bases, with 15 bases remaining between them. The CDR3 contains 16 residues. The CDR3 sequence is CASSKNSRTSTDTQYF. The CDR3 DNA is TGTGCCAGCAGTAAAAACTCAAGAACTAGCACAGATACGCAGTATTTT.

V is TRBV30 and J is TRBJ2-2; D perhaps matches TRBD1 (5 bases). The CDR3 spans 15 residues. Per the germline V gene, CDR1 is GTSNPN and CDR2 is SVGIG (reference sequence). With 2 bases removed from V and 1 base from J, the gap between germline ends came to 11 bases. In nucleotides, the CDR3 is TGTGCCTGGAGTAAAGGGGTCCTGAACACCGGGGAGCTGTTTTTT. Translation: CAWSKGVLNTGELFF.

The CDR3 region is CASSPQEGGGGGEKLFF. DNA for the CDR3: TGTGCCAGCAGCCCCCAGGAGGGGGGGGGAGGAGGTGAAAAACTGTTTTTT. This sequence joins TRBV7-8 and TRBJ1-4; D might be TRBD1 (6 bases). Germline lookup yields CDR1 SGHVS and CDR2 FQNEAQ. V lost 5 bases and J 7 bases, leaving 23 bases between the germline ends. This CDR3 spans 17 amino acids.

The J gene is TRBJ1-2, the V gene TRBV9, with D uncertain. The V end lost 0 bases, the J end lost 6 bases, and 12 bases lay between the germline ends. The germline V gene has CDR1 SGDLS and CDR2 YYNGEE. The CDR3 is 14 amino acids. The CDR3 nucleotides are TGTGCCAGCAGCGTAGGGCGGGGTTTCCATGGCTACACCTTC. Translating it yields CASSVGRGFHGYTF.

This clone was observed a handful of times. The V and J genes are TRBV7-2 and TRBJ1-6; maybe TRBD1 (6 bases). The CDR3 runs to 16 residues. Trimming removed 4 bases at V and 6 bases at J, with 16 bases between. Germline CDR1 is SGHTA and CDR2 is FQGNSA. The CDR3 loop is CASSWTGTPFNSPLHF. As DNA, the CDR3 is TGTGCCAGCAGCTGGACCGGGACACCATTTAATTCACCCCTCCACTTT.

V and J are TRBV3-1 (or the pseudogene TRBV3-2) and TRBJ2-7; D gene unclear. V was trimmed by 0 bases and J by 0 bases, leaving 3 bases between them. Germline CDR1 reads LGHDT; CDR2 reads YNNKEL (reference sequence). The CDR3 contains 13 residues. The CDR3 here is CASSQEYSYEQYF. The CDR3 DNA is TGTGCCAGCAGCCAAGAGTACTCCTACGAGCAGTACTTC.

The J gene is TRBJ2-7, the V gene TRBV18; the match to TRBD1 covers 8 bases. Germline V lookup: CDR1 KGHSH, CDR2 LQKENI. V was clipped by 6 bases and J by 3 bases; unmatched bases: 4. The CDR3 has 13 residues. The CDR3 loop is CASSKDRDYEQYF. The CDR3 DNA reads TGTGCCAGCTCCAAGGACAGGGACTACGAGCAGTACTTC.

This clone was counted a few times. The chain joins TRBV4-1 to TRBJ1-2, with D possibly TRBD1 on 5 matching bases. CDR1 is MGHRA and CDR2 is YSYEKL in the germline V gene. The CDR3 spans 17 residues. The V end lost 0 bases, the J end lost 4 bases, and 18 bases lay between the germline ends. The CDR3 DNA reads TGCGCCAGCAGCCAAGAAGGGACTTTACCTGTGGGCTATGGCTACACCTTC. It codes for CASSQEGTLPVGYGYTF.

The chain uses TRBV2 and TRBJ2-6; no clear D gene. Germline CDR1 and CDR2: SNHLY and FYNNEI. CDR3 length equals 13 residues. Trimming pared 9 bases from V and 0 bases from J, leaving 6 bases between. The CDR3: CASTPSGANVLTF. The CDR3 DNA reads TGTGCCAGTACACCCTCTGGGGCCAACGTCCTGACTTTC.

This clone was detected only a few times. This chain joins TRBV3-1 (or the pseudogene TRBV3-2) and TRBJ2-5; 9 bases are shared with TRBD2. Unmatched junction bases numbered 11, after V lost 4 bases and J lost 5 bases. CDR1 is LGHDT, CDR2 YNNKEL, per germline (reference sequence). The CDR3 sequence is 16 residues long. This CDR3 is CASSPDGAGGAETQYF. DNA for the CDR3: TGTGCCAGCAGCCCCGATGGGGCGGGAGGGGCTGAGACCCAGTACTTC.

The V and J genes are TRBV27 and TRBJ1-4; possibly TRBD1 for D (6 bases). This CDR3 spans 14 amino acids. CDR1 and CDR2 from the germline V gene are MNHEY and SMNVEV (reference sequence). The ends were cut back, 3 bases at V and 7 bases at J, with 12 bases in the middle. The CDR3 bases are TGTGCCAGCAGTTTTCCCAGGGGCCGTGAAAAACTGTTTTTT. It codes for CASSFPRGREKLFF.

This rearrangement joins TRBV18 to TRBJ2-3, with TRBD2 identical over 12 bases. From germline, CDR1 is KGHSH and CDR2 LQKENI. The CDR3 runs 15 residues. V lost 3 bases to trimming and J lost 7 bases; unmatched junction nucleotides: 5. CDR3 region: CASSPTSGGTNTQYF. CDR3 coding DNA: TGTGCCAGCTCACCGACTAGCGGGGGTACAAATACGCAGTATTTT.

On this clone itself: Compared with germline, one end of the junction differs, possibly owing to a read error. The CDR3 DNA is TGTGCCAGCATTGAAGGACACAACCCTGGAAACACCATATATTTT. Encoded protein: CASIEGHNPGNTIYF. The V gene is TRBV6-1, the J gene TRBJ1-3; the D gene is possibly TRBD1 (5 bases). This CDR3 has 15 residues. From germline, CDR1 is MNHNS and CDR2 SASEGT.

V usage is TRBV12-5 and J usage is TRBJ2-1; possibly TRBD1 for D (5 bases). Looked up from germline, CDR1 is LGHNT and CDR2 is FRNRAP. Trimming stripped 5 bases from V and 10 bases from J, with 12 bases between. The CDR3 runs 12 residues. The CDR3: CASGPRRVEQFF. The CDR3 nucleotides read TGTGCTAGTGGTCCGCGCAGGGTGGAGCAGTTCTTC.

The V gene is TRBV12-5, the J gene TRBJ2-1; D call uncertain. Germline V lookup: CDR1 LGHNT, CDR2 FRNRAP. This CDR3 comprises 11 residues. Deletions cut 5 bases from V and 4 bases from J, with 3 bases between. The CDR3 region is CASGPYNEQFF. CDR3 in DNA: TGTGCTAGTGGTCCGTACAATGAGCAGTTCTTC.

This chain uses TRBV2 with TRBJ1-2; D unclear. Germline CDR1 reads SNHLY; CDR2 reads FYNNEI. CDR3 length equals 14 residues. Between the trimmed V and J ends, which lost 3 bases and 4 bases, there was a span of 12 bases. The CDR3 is CASSDAPGTYGYTF. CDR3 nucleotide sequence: TGTGCCAGCAGTGATGCCCCAGGAACCTATGGCTACACCTTC.